These T cell receptor beta chains were read from a single sample in a study of regulatory T cells in long-lasting Graves disease. TCRdb re-called the multiplex PCR reads through MiXCR, storing one row per CDR3 protein. This sample has almost 350,000 distinct CDR3 sequences; 20% occur once, and the top ten carry roughly 29%. Sequencing used peripheral blood mononuclear cells (PBMCs), obtained when the disease was refractory, from a patient treated with antithyroid drugs. The receptors come from a female donor with Graves disease. Both conserved end residues are trimmed from each CDR3.

>TRBV29-1|TRBJ2-2
SVDGAGADTGELF
>TRBV12-5|TRBJ1-3
ASGLSTGPRNTIY
>TRBV7-8|TRBJ1-6
ASSSDPGGSYNSPLH
>TRBV6-1|TRBJ1-2
ASRLRGHNYGYT
>TRBV19|TRBJ1-5
ASSIVPSASQPQH
>TRBV20-1|TRBJ2-4
SARDWTFLNIQY
>TRBV12-3/TRBV12-4|TRBJ1-2
ASSQGAYYGYT
>TRBV20-1|TRBJ2-7
SARNRDQAYEQY
>TRBV5-6|TRBJ2-3
ASSTPARAGGADTQY
>TRBV3-1|TRBJ1-1
ASSPQGAAGKAF
>TRBV7-2|TRBJ1-6
ASSVRLGTKYNSPLH
>TRBV10-3|TRBJ1-5
AISLLGQGLSPQH
>TRBV7-8|TRBJ1-5
ASSGDPNQPQH
>TRBV11-2|TRBJ2-5
ASSQDGQYQETQY
>TRBV28|TRBJ2-7
AIASGFSIYEQY
>TRBV11-2|TRBJ2-1
ASSLGRGARNEQF
>TRBV28|TRBJ1-5
ASSLWQVRFSNQPQH
>TRBV4-3|TRBJ2-7
ASSQSRGGASEQY
>TRBV30|TRBJ1-5
AWRDRESSQPQH
>TRBV30|TRBJ1-2
AWNVRQVGGYT
>TRBV3-1|TRBJ1-2
ASSTGFTYYGYT
>TRBV30|TRBJ1-2
AWRRQGYYGYT
>TRBV14|TRBJ1-1
ASSQERLRGYTEAF
>TRBV7-2|TRBJ1-4
ASSSGQGAPGAPFATNEKLF
>TRBV11-2|TRBJ1-2
ASSSGQGIGYT
>TRBV20-1|TRBJ1-2
SARDPDRGYGYT
>TRBV12-3/TRBV12-4|TRBJ1-6
ASRPDRGNNSPLH
>TRBV19|TRBJ1-2
AAGNYGYT
>TRBV7-8|TRBJ2-3
ASSLVRFSGATDTQY
>TRBV7-9|TRBJ2-7
ASSSGESYEQY
>TRBV6-1|TRBJ1-2
ASSPRRGGYT
>TRBV29-1|TRBJ2-7
SARTLGRGGEQY
>TRBV20-1|TRBJ2-7
SARSGTGGGEQY
>TRBV3-1|TRBJ2-3
ASSQRTGRDTQY
>TRBV20-1|TRBJ1-1
SASWGEAEAF
>TRBV15|TRBJ1-2
ATSRELGQGNGYT
>TRBV19|TRBJ1-5
ASSIRGGSRVQPQH
>TRBV11-2|TRBJ2-7
ASSLGRFGEQY
>TRBV20-1|TRBJ2-5
SARAGETQY
>TRBV25-1|TRBJ1-1
ASSEWSGADTEAF
>TRBV20-1|TRBJ2-5
SARGAGTGHQETQY
>TRBV3-1|TRBJ1-2
ASSQGGRNGYT
>TRBV25-1|TRBJ1-3
ASLSSGNTIY
>TRBV7-9|TRBJ1-4
AYQEGALNEKLF
>TRBV6-5|TRBJ2-7
ASSYSPLSATHSYEQY
>TRBV6-1|TRBJ1-1
ASRTFRGNTEAF
>TRBV5-4|TRBJ2-7
ASSQKGGQGRSEQY
>TRBV12-5|TRBJ2-2
ASRTGHSGGVGTGELF